The 26 T cell receptor beta chains listed next were all sequenced from one sample in a study of control samples from healthy donors and cancer patients. Data came from immunoSEQ multiplex PCR; TCRdb stores just in-frame clones and leaves some out. Here the sample spans roughly 88,000 clones, approximately 95% being singletons. Specimen: blood. These receptors all stem from a young man in good health.

The J gene is TRBJ1-2, the V gene TRBV12-3 or TRBV12-4; 8 nucleotides line up with TRBD1. V dropped 6 bases and J dropped 2; count of bases not matched to a gene: 2. This CDR3 is 13 amino acids long. CDR3 DNA: TGTGCCAGCAGGCCAGGGGGCAACTATGGCTACACCTTC. It encodes CASRPGGNYGYTF.

The chain has TRBV30 and TRBJ2-5; D perhaps matches TRBD1 (6 bases). CDR1 is GTSNPN and CDR2 is SVGIG in the germline V gene (reference sequence). V lost 0 bases to trimming and J lost 1 base, with 12 bases between them. The length of the CDR3 is 15 residues. Here the CDR3 reads CAWSVPHRAQETQYF. DNA for the CDR3: TGTGCCTGGAGTGTACCGCACAGGGCCCAAGAGACCCAGTACTTC.

The V gene is TRBV5-6, the J gene TRBJ1-4; D unclear. The germline gives CDR1 SGHDT, CDR2 YYEEEE. The CDR3 spans 13 residues. V dropped 7 bases and J dropped 5 bases, with 12 bases sitting between them. This CDR3 is CASRGQENEKLFF. The CDR3 nucleotides are TGTGCCAGCCGTGGGCAGGAAAATGAAAAACTGTTTTTT. The full variable domain, rest sourced from reference TRBV5-6 and TRBJ1-4, is DAGVTQSPTHLIKTRGQQVTLRCSPKSGHDTVSWYQQALGQGPQFIFQYYEEEERQRGNFPDRFSGHQFPNYSSELNVNALLLGDSALYLCASRGQENEKLFFGSGTQLSVL.

The chain carries TRBV3-1 (or the pseudogene TRBV3-2) and TRBJ1-1; D perhaps matches TRBD1 (6 bases). V was clipped by 6 bases and J by 11 bases, with 22 bases between them. The CDR3 spans 14 residues. Germline values: CDR1 LGHDT, CDR2 YNNKEL (reference sequence). The CDR3 spells CASRGAGGLRDAFF. Written as DNA, the CDR3 is TGTGCCAGCAGGGGGGCCGGCGGTCTCCGGGATGCTTTCTTT.

The chain employs TRBV5-5 and TRBJ2-3, with D maybe TRBD1 (6 bases). Germline CDR1 reads SGHKS; CDR2 reads YYEKEE (reference sequence). CDR3 length: 16 amino acids. V was trimmed by 0 bases and J by 0 bases, leaving 11 bases between them. DNA for the CDR3: TGTGCCAGCAGCTTGGGGCTGGGGGCTAGCACAGATACGCAGTATTTT. As protein: CASSLGLGASTDTQYF.

This chain connects TRBV6-5 to TRBJ2-7; TRBD2 matches 11 bases. Germline V gene sequence: CDR1 MNHEY, CDR2 SVGAGI. This CDR3 is 15 amino acids long. V lost 6 bases to trimming and J lost 1 base; unmatched junction nucleotides: 5. CDR3: CASSHGTSGSYEQYF. The CDR3 nucleotides are TGTGCCAGCAGCCACGGGACTAGCGGTTCCTACGAGCAGTACTTC.

The chain recombines TRBV19 with TRBJ2-3; no firm D call. Germline V CDR1 and CDR2: LNHDA, SQIVND (reference sequence). This CDR3 spans 12 amino acids. V lost 0 bases and J lost 6, with 4 bases in between. CDR3 residues: CASSIDSDTQYF. As DNA, the CDR3 is TGTGCCAGTAGTATAGACAGTGATACGCAGTATTTT.

This clone has only one observation. The J gene is TRBJ1-1, the V gene TRBV19; perhaps TRBD1 as D (5 bases). The ends were cut back, 3 bases at V and 6 bases at J, with 14 bases in the middle. The length of the CDR3 is 14 residues. In germline, CDR1 is LNHDA, CDR2 SQIVND (reference sequence). Here the CDR3 reads CASSIGAVQSEAFF. The CDR3 DNA is TGTGCCAGTAGTATCGGGGCAGTCCAGTCTGAAGCTTTCTTT.

The chain carries TRBV20-1 and TRBJ2-7; D gene ambiguous. The CDR3 has 13 amino acids. The germline V and J ends were trimmed by 3 bases and 0 bases, with 9 bases remaining between them. The germline gives CDR1 DFQATT, CDR2 SNEGSKA (reference sequence). For the CDR3, the DNA is TGCAGTGCTAGTGTTCGGGTCTCCTACGAGCAGTACTTC. This codes for CSASVRVSYEQYF.

The rearrangement uses TRBV2 and TRBJ1-6, with D perhaps TRBD1 (5 bases). Germline V gene lookup returns CDR1 SNHLY and CDR2 FYNNEI. The CDR3 covers 16 residues. Trimming took 4 bases from V and 7 from J, leaving 17 bases between them. The CDR3 DNA reads TGTGCCAGCAGTGGGGGCCCTCGGGCAGAAAATTCACCCCTCCACTTT. Translation: CASSGGPRAENSPLHF.

The chain employs TRBV3-1 (or the pseudogene TRBV3-2) and TRBJ2-4; the D is unclear. The CDR3 extends over 14 amino acids. The V end lost 4 bases, the J end lost 1 base, and 8 bases lay between the germline ends. Germline CDR1 reads LGHDT; CDR2 reads YNNKEL (reference sequence). The CDR3: CASSPRQAKNIQYF. For the CDR3, the DNA is TGTGCCAGCAGCCCCCGCCAGGCCAAAAACATTCAGTACTTC.

V is TRBV12-3 or TRBV12-4 and J is TRBJ1-1, with TRBD1 identical over 8 bases. The J segment lost 8 bases and the V segment lost 6 bases, leaving 5 bases of the junction unmatched. The CDR3 consists of 12 residues. DNA for the CDR3: TGTGCCAGCAGGCGTACAGGGGGAGAAGCTTTCTTT. This encodes CASRRTGGEAFF.

This chain uses TRBV9 with TRBJ2-7, with D uncertain. The CDR3 totals 15 residues. The ends were cut back, 0 bases at V and 6 bases at J, with 16 bases in the middle. Germline-derived CDR1 and CDR2 are SGDLS and YYNGEE. Here the CDR3 reads CASSVATGQAGEQYF. CDR3 DNA: TGTGCCAGCAGCGTAGCTACTGGGCAGGCTGGCGAGCAGTACTTC.

This chain connects TRBV7-9 to TRBJ1-5, with no clear D. The length of the CDR3 is 14 residues. V lost 6 bases and J 6 bases, leaving 15 bases between the germline ends. Germline V gene lookup returns CDR1 SEHNR and CDR2 FQNEAQ (reference sequence). The CDR3: CASSSDVGFQPQHF. DNA for the CDR3: TGTGCCAGCAGTTCCGACGTAGGGTTTCAGCCCCAGCATTTT.

J is TRBJ1-5 and V is TRBV5-5; TRBD1 matches 9 bases. Germline trimming cut 0 bases from V and 4 bases from J; bases unmatched to any gene: 8. CDR1 is SGHKS and CDR2 is YYEKEE in the germline V gene (reference sequence). The CDR3 has 17 residues. In DNA, the CDR3 is TGTGCCAGCAGCTTGGTTCCTACAGGGGGCCCTAATCAGCCCCAGCATTTT. Protein: CASSLVPTGGPNQPQHF.

The chain recombines TRBV7-2 with TRBJ2-7; the D is unclear. The length of the CDR3 is 13 residues. Trimming took 5 bases from V and 6 from J, leaving 14 bases between them. Germline V gene sequence: CDR1 SGHTA, CDR2 FQGNSA. The CDR3 protein is CASSPAPISEQYF. The CDR3 DNA sequence: TGTGCCAGCAGCCCAGCACCCATCTCCGAGCAGTACTTC.

The V and J genes are TRBV5-1 and TRBJ1-6; unclear D gene. V was clipped by 1 base and J by 8 bases, with 13 bases between them. The CDR3 contains 15 residues. Germline V CDR1 and CDR2: SGHRS, YFSETQ. In DNA, the CDR3 is TGCGCCAGCAGCTTGCATCAGGCCCGGGATTCACCCCTCCACTTT. This translates into CASSLHQARDSPLHF.

This clone has only one observation. This chain links TRBV6-5 with TRBJ1-2, with a tentative D call TRBD1 (5 bases). The germline gives CDR1 MNHEY, CDR2 SVGAGI. V shed 2 bases and J shed 4 bases, with 14 bases lying between them. The CDR3 runs to 15 residues. CDR3 DNA: TGTGCCAGCAGTTACGTCGCCGACAGCTTCTATGGCTACACCTTC. As protein: CASSYVADSFYGYTF.

V usage is TRBV4-1 and J usage is TRBJ2-5, with TRBD2 identical over 9 bases. CDR1 is MGHRA and CDR2 is YSYEKL in the germline V gene. The CDR3 sequence is 16 residues long. V lost 2 bases, J lost 5 bases, and 9 bases stayed unmatched. Here the CDR3 reads CASSQIPSGEGETQYF. DNA for the CDR3: TGCGCCAGCAGCCAAATCCCTAGCGGGGAGGGTGAGACCCAGTACTTC.

The CDR3 nucleotides are TGTGCCAGCAGCCCCCCCGGGACAGGCTTAAACACTGAAGCTTTCTTT. Translation gives CASSPPGTGLNTEAFF. V and J are TRBV2 and TRBJ1-1; 8 positions match TRBD1. V shed 6 bases and J 2 bases; nucleotides not matched to a gene: 11. Germline V gene sequence: CDR1 SNHLY, CDR2 FYNNEI. CDR3 length equals 16 residues.

The chain combines TRBV30 with TRBJ2-1, with 7 bases matching TRBD2. Germline V gene sequence: CDR1 GTSNPN, CDR2 SVGIG (reference sequence). V lost 0 bases and J lost 8; bases outside the gene matches: 10. The CDR3 consists of 15 residues. The CDR3 sequence: CAWSVGAGAGYEQFF. The DNA for the CDR3 is TGTGCCTGGAGTGTCGGGGCGGGAGCAGGCTATGAGCAGTTCTTC.

The CDR3 DNA follows: TGTGCCATCTCTCGCGGGGGAACTGAAGCTTTCTTT. As protein: CAISRGGTEAFF. The rearrangement uses TRBV3-1 (or the pseudogene TRBV3-2) and TRBJ1-1; the D gene is possibly TRBD1 (5 bases). The germline CDR1 and CDR2 sequences are LGHDT and YNNKEL (reference sequence). The germline V and J ends were trimmed by 10 bases and 5 bases, with 14 bases remaining between them. The CDR3 loop spans 12 amino acids.

V and J are TRBV19 and TRBJ1-1; 9 nucleotides agree with TRBD1. The V gene's germline CDR1 is LNHDA and CDR2 SQIVND (reference sequence). V shed 6 bases and J 5 bases; nucleotides not matched to a gene: 10. The CDR3 loop spans 15 amino acids. In nucleotides, the CDR3 is TGTGCCAGTAGGATCCAACAGGGGGCGGGAACTGAAGCTTTCTTT. As protein: CASRIQQGAGTEAFF.

The chain links TRBV4-1 to TRBJ2-7; weak D call: TRBD1 (6 bases). In germline, CDR1 is MGHRA, CDR2 YSYEKL. This CDR3 has 16 amino acids. Between the trimmed V and J ends, which lost 1 base and 2 bases, there was a span of 15 bases. The CDR3 sequence is CASSQGAGVRPYEQYF. Here the CDR3 DNA reads TGCGCCAGCAGCCAAGGGGCAGGGGTGCGTCCCTACGAGCAGTACTTC.

This rearrangement joins TRBV15 to TRBJ1-5, with no clear D. Germline V lookup: CDR1 LNHNV, CDR2 YYDKDF (reference sequence). The CDR3 is 17 amino acids. Trimming pared 0 bases from V and 3 bases from J, leaving 15 bases between. The chain's CDR3 is CATSRDKSGLNNQPQHF. The CDR3 DNA sequence: TGTGCCACCAGCAGAGATAAGAGCGGGCTCAACAATCAGCCCCAGCATTTT.

The J gene is TRBJ2-1, the V gene TRBV2; D ambiguous. Trimming shortened V by 2 bases and J by 0 bases, and 11 bases separated the two germline ends. Per germline, CDR1 SNHLY and CDR2 FYNNEI. The CDR3 loop spans 16 amino acids. The CDR3, as DNA: TGTGCCAGCAGTGAATTGTTAACGTCCTCCTACAATGAGCAGTTCTTC. Protein sequence: CASSELLTSSYNEQFF.